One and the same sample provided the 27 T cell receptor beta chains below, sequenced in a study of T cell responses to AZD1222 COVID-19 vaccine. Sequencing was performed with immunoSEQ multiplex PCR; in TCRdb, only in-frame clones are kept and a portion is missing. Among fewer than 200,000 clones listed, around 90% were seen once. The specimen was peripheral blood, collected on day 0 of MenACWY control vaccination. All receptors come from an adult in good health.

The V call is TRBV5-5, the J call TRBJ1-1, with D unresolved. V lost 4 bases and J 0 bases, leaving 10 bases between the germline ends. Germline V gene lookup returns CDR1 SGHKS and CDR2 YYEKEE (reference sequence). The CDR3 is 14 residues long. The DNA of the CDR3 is TGTGCCAGCAGCCCCTCCGCACTGAACACTGAAGCTTTCTTT. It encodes CASSPSALNTEAFF.

The DNA for the CDR3 is TGCAGCGTTGAAGATCCATATGGCTACACCTTC. Translation: CSVEDPYGYTF. The chain joins TRBV29-1 to TRBJ1-2; D unclear. This CDR3 comprises 11 residues. Trimming cost V 0 bases and J 5 bases, with 4 bases left between them. Germline-derived CDR1 and CDR2 are SQVTM and ANQGSEA.

The CDR3 here is CASSLAVTGGSYSPLHF. CDR3 in DNA: TGTGCCAGCAGTTTAGCGGTCACAGGGGGCTCCTATTCACCCCTCCACTTT. This chain connects TRBV27 to TRBJ1-6; 9 positions agree with TRBD1. Trimming removed 2 bases from V and 8 bases from J; junction bases left unmatched: 10. This CDR3 spans 17 amino acids. Germline V gene lookup returns CDR1 MNHEY and CDR2 SMNVEV (reference sequence).

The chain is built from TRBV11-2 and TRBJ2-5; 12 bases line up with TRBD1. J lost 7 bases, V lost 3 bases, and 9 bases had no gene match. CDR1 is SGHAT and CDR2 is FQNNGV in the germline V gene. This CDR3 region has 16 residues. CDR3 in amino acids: CASSLGGTGGAGTQYF. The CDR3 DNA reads TGTGCCAGCAGCTTGGGGGGGACAGGGGGCGCCGGGACCCAGTACTTC.

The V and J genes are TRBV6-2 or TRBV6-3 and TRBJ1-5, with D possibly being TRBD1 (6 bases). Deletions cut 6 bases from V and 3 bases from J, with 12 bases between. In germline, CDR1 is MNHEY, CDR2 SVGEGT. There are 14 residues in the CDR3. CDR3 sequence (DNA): TGTGCCAGCAGCCTTGGACAGTTCAATCAGCCCCAGCATTTT. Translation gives CASSLGQFNQPQHF.

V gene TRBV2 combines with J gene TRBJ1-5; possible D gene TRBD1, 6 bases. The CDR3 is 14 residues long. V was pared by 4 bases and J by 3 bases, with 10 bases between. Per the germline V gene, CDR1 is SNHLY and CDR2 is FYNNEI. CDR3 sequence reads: CASSAGDLNQPQHF. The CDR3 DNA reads TGTGCCAGCAGTGCAGGGGACCTCAATCAGCCCCAGCATTTT.

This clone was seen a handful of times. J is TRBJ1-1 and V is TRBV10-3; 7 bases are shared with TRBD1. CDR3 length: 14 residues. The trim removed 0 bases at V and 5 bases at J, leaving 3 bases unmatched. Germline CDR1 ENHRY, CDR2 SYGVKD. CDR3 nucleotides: TGTGCCATCAGTGAGTCACAGGGGAGGACTGAAGCTTTCTTT. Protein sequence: CAISESQGRTEAFF.

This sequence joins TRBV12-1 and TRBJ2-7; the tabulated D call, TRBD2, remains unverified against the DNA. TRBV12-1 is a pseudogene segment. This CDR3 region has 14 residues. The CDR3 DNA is TGTGCCAGCAGCTTTGAACTGGTCGCCTACGAGCAGTACTTC. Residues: CASSFELVAYEQYF.

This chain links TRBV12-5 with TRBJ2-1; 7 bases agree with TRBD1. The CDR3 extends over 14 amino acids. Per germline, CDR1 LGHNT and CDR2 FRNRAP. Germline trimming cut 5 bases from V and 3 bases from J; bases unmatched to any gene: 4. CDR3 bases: TGTGCTAGTGGTCCATGGGACAGCTACAATGAGCAGTTCTTC. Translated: CASGPWDSYNEQFF.

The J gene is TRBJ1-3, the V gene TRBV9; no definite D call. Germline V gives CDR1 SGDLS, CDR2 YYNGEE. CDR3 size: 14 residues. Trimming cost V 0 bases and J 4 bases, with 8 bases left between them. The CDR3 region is CASSVVGLGNTIYF. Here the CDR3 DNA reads TGTGCCAGCAGCGTAGTAGGGCTGGGAAACACCATATATTTT.

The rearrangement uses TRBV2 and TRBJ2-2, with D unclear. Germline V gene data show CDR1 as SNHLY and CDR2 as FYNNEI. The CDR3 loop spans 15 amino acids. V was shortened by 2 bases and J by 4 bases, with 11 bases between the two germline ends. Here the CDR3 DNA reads TGTGCCAGCAGTGAATTGATCTCCTCCACCGGGGAGCTGTTTTTT. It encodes CASSELISSTGELFF. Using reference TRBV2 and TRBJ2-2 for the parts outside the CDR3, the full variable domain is EPEVTQTPSHQVTQMGQEVILRCVPISNHLYFYWYRQILGQKVEFLVSFYNNEISEKSEIFDDQFSVERPDGSNFTLKIRSTKLEDSAMYFCASSELISSTGELFFGEGSRLTVL.

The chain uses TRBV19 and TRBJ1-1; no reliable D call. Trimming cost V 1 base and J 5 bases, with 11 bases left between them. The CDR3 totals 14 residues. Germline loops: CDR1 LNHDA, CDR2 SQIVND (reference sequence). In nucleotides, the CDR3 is TGTGCCAGTAGTATAGGTAGAATTGTGACTGAAGCTTTCTTT. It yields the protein CASSIGRIVTEAFF. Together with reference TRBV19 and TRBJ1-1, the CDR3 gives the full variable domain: DGGITQSPKYLFRKEGQNVTLSCEQNLNHDAMYWYRQDPGQGLRLIYYSQIVNDFQKGDIAEGYSVSREKKESFPLTVTSAQKNPTAFYLCASSIGRIVTEAFFGQGTRLTVV.

The CDR3 nucleotides read TGTGCCAGCAGTTCGAGTGGAGCGGGAGGGCACTACAATGAGCAGTTCTTC. Translation: CASSSSGAGGHYNEQFF. V is TRBV28 and J is TRBJ2-1; TRBD2 aligns across 10 bases. Germline V CDR1 and CDR2: MDHEN, SYDVKM. Trimming took 4 bases from V and 3 from J; bases not matched to a gene: 9. This CDR3 region has 17 residues.

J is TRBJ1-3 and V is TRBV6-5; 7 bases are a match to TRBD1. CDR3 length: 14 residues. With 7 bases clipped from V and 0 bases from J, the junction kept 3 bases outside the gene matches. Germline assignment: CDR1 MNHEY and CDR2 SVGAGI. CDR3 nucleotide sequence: TGTGCCAGCACAGGGGGGAGCTCTGGAAACACCATATATTTT. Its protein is CASTGGSSGNTIYF.

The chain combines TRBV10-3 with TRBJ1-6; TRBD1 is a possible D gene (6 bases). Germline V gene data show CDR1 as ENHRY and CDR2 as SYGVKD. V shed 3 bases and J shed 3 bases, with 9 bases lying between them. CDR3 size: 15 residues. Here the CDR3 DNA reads TGTGCCATCAGTGATGAAGGGGGCTATAATTCACCCCTCCACTTT. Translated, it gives CAISDEGGYNSPLHF.

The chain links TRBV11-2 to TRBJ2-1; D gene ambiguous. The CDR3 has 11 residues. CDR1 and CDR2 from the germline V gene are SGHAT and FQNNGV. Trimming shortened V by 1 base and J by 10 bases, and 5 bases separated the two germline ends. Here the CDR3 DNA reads TGTGCCAGCAGCTTAGGATGGGAGCAGTTCTTC. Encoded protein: CASSLGWEQFF.

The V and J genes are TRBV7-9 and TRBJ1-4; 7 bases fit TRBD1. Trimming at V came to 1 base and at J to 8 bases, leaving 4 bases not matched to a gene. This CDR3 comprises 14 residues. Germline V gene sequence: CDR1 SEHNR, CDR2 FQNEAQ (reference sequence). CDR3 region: CASSLGQGGEKLFF. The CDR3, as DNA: TGTGCCAGCAGCTTAGGACAGGGAGGCGAAAAACTGTTTTTT.

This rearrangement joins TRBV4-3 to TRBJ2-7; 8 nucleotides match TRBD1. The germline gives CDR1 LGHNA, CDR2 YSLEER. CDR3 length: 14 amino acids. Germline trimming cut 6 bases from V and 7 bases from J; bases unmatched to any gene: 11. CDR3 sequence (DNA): TGCGCCAGCAGTGTTGGACAGGGCTTCGGGGAGCAGTACTTC. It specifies CASSVGQGFGEQYF.

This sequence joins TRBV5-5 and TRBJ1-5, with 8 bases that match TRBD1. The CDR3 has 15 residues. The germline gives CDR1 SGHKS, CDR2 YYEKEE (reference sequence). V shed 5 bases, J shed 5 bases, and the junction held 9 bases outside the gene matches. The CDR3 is CASSHGQGSDQPQHF. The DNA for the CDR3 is TGTGCCAGCAGTCATGGACAGGGATCGGATCAGCCCCAGCATTTT.

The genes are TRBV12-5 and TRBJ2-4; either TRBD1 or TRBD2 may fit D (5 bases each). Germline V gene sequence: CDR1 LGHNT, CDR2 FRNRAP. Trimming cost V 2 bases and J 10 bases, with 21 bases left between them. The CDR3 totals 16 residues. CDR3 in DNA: TGTGCTAGTGGTTTGATAACTAACAGACGGGGCCGAATTCAGTACTTC. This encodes CASGLITNRRGRIQYF.

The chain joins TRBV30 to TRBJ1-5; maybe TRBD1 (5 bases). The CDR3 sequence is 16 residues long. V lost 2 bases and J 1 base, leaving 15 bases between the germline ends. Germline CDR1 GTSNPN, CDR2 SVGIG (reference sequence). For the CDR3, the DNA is TGTGCCTGGAGTACCGGGACCCTAAGGAGCAATCAGCCCCAGCATTTT. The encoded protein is CAWSTGTLRSNQPQHF.

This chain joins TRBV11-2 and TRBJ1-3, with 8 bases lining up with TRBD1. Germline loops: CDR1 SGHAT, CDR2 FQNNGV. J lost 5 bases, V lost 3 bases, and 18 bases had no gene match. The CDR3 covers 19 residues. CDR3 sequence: CASSFGQGLLQGDRNTIYF. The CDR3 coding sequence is TGTGCCAGCAGCTTTGGACAGGGACTCCTCCAGGGAGATCGAAACACCATATATTTT.

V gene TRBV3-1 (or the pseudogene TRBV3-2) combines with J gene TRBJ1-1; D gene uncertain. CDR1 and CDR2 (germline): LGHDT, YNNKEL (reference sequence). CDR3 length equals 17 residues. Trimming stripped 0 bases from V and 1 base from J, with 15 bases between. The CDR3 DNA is TGTGCCAGCAGCCAAGATGTCTTCCGGGCAGGGAACACTGAAGCTTTCTTT. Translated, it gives CASSQDVFRAGNTEAFF.

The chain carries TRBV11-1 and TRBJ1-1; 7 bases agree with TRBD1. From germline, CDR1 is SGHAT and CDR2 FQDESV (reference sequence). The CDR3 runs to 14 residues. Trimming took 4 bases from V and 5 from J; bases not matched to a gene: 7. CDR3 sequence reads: CASSSYRGSTEAFF. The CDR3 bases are TGTGCCAGCAGCTCCTACAGGGGAAGTACTGAAGCTTTCTTT.

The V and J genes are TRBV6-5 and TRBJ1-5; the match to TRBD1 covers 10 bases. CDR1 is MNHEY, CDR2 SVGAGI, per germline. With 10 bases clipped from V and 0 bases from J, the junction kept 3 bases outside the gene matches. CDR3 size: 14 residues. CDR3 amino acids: CATRQGASNQPQHF. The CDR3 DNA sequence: TGTGCCACCAGACAGGGGGCTAGCAATCAGCCCCAGCATTTT.

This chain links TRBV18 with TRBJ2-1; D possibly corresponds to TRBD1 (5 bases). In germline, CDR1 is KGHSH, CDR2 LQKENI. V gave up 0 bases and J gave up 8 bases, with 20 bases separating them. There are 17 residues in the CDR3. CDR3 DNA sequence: TGTGCCAGCTCACCACCCCCGCGTGGGCCAGGGAAGGATGAGCAGTTCTTC. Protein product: CASSPPPRGPGKDEQFF.

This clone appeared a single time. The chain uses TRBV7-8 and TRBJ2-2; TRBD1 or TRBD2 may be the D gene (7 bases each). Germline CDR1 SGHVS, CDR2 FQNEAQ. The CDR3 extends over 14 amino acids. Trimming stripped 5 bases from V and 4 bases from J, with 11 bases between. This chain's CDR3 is CASSLRGGTGELFF. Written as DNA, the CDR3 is TGTGCCAGCAGCCTCAGGGGGGGCACCGGGGAGCTGTTTTTT.